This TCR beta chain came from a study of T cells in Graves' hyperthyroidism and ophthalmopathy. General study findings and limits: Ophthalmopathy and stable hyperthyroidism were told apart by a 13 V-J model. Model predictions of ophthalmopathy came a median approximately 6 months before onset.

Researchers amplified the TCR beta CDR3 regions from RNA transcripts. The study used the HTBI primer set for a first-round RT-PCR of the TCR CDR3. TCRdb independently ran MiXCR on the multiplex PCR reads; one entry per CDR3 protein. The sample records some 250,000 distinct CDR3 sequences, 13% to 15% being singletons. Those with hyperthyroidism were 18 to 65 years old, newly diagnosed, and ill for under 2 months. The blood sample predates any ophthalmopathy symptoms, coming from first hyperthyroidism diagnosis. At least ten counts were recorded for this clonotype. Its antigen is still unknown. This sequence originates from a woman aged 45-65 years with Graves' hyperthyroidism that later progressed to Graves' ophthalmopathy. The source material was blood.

CDR3 coding DNA: TGTGCCAGCAGTCCCGATCGACTAGCGGGAGCCACCTGGGAGACCCAGTACTTC. Encoded protein: CASSPDRLAGATWETQYF. The V gene is TRBV28, the J gene TRBJ2-5; TRBD2 agrees at 12 bases. The CDR3 consists of 18 residues. Trimming at V came to 5 bases and at J to 5 bases, leaving 15 bases not matched to a gene. Germline assignment: CDR1 MDHEN and CDR2 SYDVKM.